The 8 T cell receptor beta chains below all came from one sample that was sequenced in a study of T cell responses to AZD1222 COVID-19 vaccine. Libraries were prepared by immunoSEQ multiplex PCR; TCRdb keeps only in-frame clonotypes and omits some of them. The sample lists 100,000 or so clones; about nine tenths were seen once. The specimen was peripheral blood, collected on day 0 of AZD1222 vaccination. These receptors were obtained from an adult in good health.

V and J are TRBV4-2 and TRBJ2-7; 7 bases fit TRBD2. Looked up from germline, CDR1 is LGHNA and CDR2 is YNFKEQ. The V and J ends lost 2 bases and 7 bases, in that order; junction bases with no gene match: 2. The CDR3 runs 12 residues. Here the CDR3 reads CASSQWGGEQYF. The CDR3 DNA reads TGTGCCAGCAGCCAATGGGGGGGAGAGCAGTACTTC.

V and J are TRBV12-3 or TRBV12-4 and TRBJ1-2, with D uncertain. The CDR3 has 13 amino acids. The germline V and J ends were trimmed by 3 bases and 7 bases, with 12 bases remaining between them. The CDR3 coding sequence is TGTGCCAGCAGTTTCGGAGCGTTACGTGGCTACACCTTC. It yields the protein CASSFGALRGYTF.

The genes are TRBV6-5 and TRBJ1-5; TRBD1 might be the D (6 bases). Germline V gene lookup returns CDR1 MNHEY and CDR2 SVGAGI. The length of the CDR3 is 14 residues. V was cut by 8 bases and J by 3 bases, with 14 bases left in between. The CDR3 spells CASAGLGANQPQHF. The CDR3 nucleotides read TGTGCCAGCGCGGGGCTGGGGGCCAATCAGCCCCAGCATTTT.

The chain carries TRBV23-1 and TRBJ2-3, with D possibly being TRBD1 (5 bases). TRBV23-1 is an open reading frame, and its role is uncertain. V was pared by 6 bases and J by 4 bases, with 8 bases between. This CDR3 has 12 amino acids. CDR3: CASRDSPDTQYF. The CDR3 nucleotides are TGCGCCAGCAGAGACAGCCCAGATACGCAGTATTTT.

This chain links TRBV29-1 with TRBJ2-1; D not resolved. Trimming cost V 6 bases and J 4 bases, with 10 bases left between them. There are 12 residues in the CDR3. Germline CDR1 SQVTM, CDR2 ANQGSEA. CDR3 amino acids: CSVPNGYNEQFF. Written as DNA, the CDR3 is TGCAGCGTGCCTAACGGGTACAATGAGCAGTTCTTC.

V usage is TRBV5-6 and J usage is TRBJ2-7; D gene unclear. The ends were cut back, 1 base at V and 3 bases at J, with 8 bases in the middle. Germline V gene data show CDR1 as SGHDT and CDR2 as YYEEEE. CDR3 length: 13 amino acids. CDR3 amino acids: CASSLTDGYEQYF. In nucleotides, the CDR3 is TGTGCCAGCAGCTTGACTGACGGCTACGAGCAGTACTTC.

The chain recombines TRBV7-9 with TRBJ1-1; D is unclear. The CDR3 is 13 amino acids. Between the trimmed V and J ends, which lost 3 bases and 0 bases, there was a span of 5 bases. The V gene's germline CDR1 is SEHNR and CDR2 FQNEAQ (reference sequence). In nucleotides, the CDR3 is TGTGCCAGCAGCTTGGAAGTGAACACTGAAGCTTTCTTT. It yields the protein CASSLEVNTEAFF.

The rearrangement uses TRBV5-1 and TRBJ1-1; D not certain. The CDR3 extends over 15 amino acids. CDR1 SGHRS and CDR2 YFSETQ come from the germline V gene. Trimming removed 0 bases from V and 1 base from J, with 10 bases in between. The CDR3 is CASSLDRLENTEAFF. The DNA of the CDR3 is TGCGCCAGCAGCTTGGACAGACTAGAGAACACTGAAGCTTTCTTT.